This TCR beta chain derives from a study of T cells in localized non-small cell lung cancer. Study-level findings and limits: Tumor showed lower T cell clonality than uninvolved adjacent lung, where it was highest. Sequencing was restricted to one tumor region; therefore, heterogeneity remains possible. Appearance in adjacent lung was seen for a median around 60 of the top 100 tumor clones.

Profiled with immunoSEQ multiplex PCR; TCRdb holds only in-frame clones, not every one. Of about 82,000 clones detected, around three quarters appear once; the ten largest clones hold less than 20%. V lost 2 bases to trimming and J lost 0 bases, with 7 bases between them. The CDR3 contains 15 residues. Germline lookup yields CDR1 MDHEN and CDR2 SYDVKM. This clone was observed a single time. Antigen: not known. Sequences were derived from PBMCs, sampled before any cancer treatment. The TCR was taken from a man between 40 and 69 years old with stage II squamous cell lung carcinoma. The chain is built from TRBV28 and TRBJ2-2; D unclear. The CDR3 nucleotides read TGTGCCAGCAGTTTAAACAGAGCGAACACCGGGGAGCTGTTTTTT. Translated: CASSLNRANTGELFF.